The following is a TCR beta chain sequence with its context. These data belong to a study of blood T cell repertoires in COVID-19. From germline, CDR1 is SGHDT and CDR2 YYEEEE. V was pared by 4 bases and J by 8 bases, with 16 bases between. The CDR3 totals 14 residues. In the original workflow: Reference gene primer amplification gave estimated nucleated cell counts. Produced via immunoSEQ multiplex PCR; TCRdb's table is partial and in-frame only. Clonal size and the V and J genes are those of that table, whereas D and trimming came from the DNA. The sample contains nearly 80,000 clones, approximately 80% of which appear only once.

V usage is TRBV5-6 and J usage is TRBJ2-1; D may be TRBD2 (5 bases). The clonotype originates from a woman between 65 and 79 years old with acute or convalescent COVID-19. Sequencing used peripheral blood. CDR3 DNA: TGTGCCAGCAGCGGGCCCCGGGTCGGGGATGAGCAGTTCTTC. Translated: CASSGPRVGDEQFF.